This T cell receptor beta chain comes out of a study of T-cell memory formation after mild COVID-19. Study-wide context: TCR clusters were mostly confined to one donor each.

Each CDR3 protein is one row after TCRdb ran MiXCR on the 5' RACE reads. The sample shows a few hundred thousand distinct CDR3 sequences, roughly 25% of them seen only once. Whole-study results and caveats: Contracting clones from day 15 to 85 showed balanced CD4/CD8; later expanders favored CD4+. Proof of SARS-CoV-2 specificity was absent for the second-wave clones that crested on day 37.

Concerning this clonotype: What it binds is unknown.

V shed 7 bases and J 7 bases; nucleotides not matched to a gene: 16. The CDR3 totals 16 residues. This receptor was taken from an adult woman who had mild COVID-19 (a few samples of this study predate the infection). Cell type and time point are not known. The sample consisted of PBMCs or a T cell subset sorted from them (not recorded which). The chain recombines TRBV12-3 or TRBV12-4 with TRBJ2-1; the match to TRBD2 covers 7 bases. The CDR3 DNA sequence: TGTGCCAGCATCCTTACGAGAAGACTAGCCCTAAATGAGCAGTTCTTC. It codes for CASILTRRLALNEQFF.